One and the same sample provided the 21 T cell receptor beta chains below, sequenced in a study of T-cell reconstitution after alpha-beta-depleted transplantation in children (TCRdb year 2016). The library was obtained by PCR. The run used an Illumina HiSeq 2500. To normalize quantification of the TCRbeta repertoire, the TCR libraries were built with molecular barcoding that relied on unique molecular identifiers. TCRdb applied fastp at Q25 and MiXCR to the public reads, then kept only in-frame beta chains. Identical CDR3 protein sequences are pooled into one entry, listed with their most common genes and DNA. For this sample the table gives a few hundred thousand distinct CDR3 sequences, of which approximately 9.9% were detected only once. Of the sample, about 4.9% falls within the top ten clones. The sequencing here drew on PBMCs from the stem cell graft donor, taken from the stem cell graft. These receptors came from a human donor who donated a stem cell graft to a child with SCID.

Many counts were recorded for this clonotype. This rearrangement joins TRBV20-1 to TRBJ2-2; 8 bases are shared with TRBD2. V dropped 3 bases and J dropped 1; count of bases not matched to a gene: 7. The CDR3 runs to 16 residues. The germline gives CDR1 DFQATT, CDR2 SNEGSKA (reference sequence). DNA of the CDR3: TGCAGTGCTAGGGTTAGCGGGGAACGGAACACCGGGGAGCTGTTTTTT. Translating it yields CSARVSGERNTGELFF.

Many counts were recorded for this clonotype. The J gene is TRBJ2-7, the V gene TRBV12-3 or TRBV12-4; 7 nucleotides match TRBD2. The CDR3 length is 16 residues. V gave up 3 bases and J gave up 1 base; unmatched junction bases: 9. CDR3: CASSFGRGMGSYEQYF. DNA of the CDR3: TGTGCCAGCAGTTTTGGGAGGGGAATGGGGTCCTACGAGCAGTACTTC.

On this clonotype: A single base separates this from a much larger clone, so it may be a read error. The rearrangement uses TRBV3-1 and TRBJ1-5; 10 nucleotides align to TRBD1. This CDR3 spans 18 amino acids. After removal of 8 bases from V and 3 bases from J, the junction contained 16 bases not matched to a gene. The germline CDR1 and CDR2 sequences are LGHDT and YNNKEL (reference sequence). Here the CDR3 reads CASWRGVRQGADNQPQHF. CDR3 bases: TGTGCCAGCTGGCGGGGAGTACGACAGGGGGCTGACAATCAGCCCCAGCATTTT.

This clonotype appeared a few times. V and J are TRBV20-1 and TRBJ2-2, with D uncertain. The V end lost 6 bases, the J end lost 0 bases, and 11 bases lay between the germline ends. Germline loops: CDR1 DFQATT, CDR2 SNEGSKA (reference sequence). This CDR3 region has 14 residues. The CDR3 loop reads CSAKADSNTGELFF. CDR3 bases: TGCAGTGCCAAGGCCGATTCGAACACCGGGGAGCTGTTTTTT.

This clonotype was seen ten or more times. The chain combines TRBV19 with TRBJ1-2, with unresolved D. The CDR3 length is 12 residues. Germline V CDR1 and CDR2: LNHDA, SQIVND (reference sequence). V lost 7 bases and J 3 bases, leaving 9 bases between the germline ends. As DNA, the CDR3 is TGTGCCAGTAACCCAGGCCACTATGGCTACACCTTC. Its protein product is CASNPGHYGYTF.

At least ten counts were recorded for this clonotype. The rearrangement links TRBV7-6 to TRBJ1-2, with D unresolved. The CDR3 sequence is 13 residues long. V was cut by 0 bases and J by 5 bases, with 7 bases left in between. Germline CDR1 is SGHVS and CDR2 is FNYEAQ. CDR3 protein: CASSLAPEYGYTF. Here the CDR3 DNA reads TGTGCCAGCAGCTTAGCCCCGGAATATGGCTACACCTTC.

This clonotype was recorded at least ten times. The rearrangement joins TRBV7-2 to TRBJ2-7; TRBD2 agrees at 11 bases. The CDR3 runs to 16 residues. CDR1 SGHTA and CDR2 FQGNSA come from the germline V gene. V lost 3 bases and J lost 4; bases outside the gene matches: 8. DNA of the CDR3: TGTGCCAGCAGCTTGGGAGGGACTAGCGGAATGTACGAGCAGTACTTC. This sequence encodes CASSLGGTSGMYEQYF. The entire variable domain, with the rest obtained from reference TRBV7-2 and TRBJ2-7, is as follows: GAGVSQSPSNKVTEKGKDVELRCDPISGHTALYWYRQSLGQGLEFLIYFQGNSAPDKSGLPSDRFSAERTGGSVSTLTIQRTQQEDSAVYLCASSLGGTSGMYEQYFGPGTRLTVT.

This clonotype showed up many times. V usage is TRBV5-1 and J usage is TRBJ2-1; D remains unclear. The CDR3 length is 13 residues. The germline gives CDR1 SGHRS, CDR2 YFSETQ. Between the trimmed V and J ends, which lost 4 bases and 5 bases, there was a span of 10 bases. The CDR3 loop is CASSLGSHNEQFF. The CDR3 DNA follows: TGCGCCAGCAGCCTTGGCTCACACAATGAGCAGTTCTTC.

In its sample, this clonotype was seen many times. V is TRBV20-1 and J is TRBJ1-5; possible D gene TRBD1, 5 bases. CDR1 and CDR2 (germline): DFQATT, SNEGSKA (reference sequence). V shed 6 bases and J shed 0 bases, with 9 bases lying between them. The CDR3 is 13 residues long. For the CDR3, the DNA is TGCAGTGCGGGAGGGGATAGCAATCAGCCCCAGCATTTT. Translation gives CSAGGDSNQPQHF.

In this sample, this clonotype turned up many times. The chain carries TRBV5-1 and TRBJ2-1, with D tentatively TRBD2 (6 bases). CDR3 length equals 15 residues. Germline-derived CDR1 and CDR2 are SGHRS and YFSETQ. Trimming removed 3 bases from V and 8 bases from J, with 18 bases in between. CDR3 in amino acids: CASSSTGTGADEQFF. The CDR3, as DNA: TGCGCCAGCAGCTCAACCGGGACTGGCGCAGATGAGCAGTTCTTC.

The chain carries TRBV5-5 and TRBJ1-5; D is unresolved. Germline V lookup: CDR1 SGHKS, CDR2 YYEKEE (reference sequence). The CDR3 is 15 residues long. Trimming left V 0 bases short and J 4 bases short, with 11 bases between. The CDR3: CASSLAGRENQPQHF. DNA for the CDR3: TGTGCCAGCAGCTTGGCCGGACGGGAAAATCAGCCCCAGCATTTT.

This clonotype came up many times. The chain carries TRBV29-1 and TRBJ2-3; 9 bases align to TRBD1. V dropped 3 bases and J dropped 2; count of bases not matched to a gene: 12. Germline V CDR1 and CDR2: SQVTM, ANQGSEA. The CDR3 runs 17 residues. The CDR3 coding sequence is TGCAGCGTTGAGGGACAGGGCGGACGGACCTCCACAGATACGCAGTATTTT. It specifies CSVEGQGGRTSTDTQYF.

This clonotype has a count of ten or more. This rearrangement joins TRBV7-7 to TRBJ2-1; tentative D call: TRBD2 (7 bases). Germline V gene sequence: CDR1 SSHAT, CDR2 FNYEAQ (reference sequence). The CDR3 is 15 amino acids. Deletions cut 5 bases from V and 8 bases from J, with 19 bases between. CDR3 residues: CASSPPGGLIHEQFF. The CDR3 DNA sequence: TGTGCCAGCAGCCCGCCGGGGGGCCTTATCCATGAGCAGTTCTTC. The variable domain in full, with the rest retrieved from reference TRBV7-7 and TRBJ2-1, is GAGVSQSPRYKVTKRGQDVTLRCDPISSHATLYWYQQALGQGPEFLTYFNYEAQPDKSGLPSDRFSAERPEGSISTLTIQRTEQRDSAMYRCASSPPGGLIHEQFFGPGTRLTVL.

The table lists this clonotype with a few counts. V gene TRBV6-6 combines with J gene TRBJ2-7, with D perhaps matching TRBD2 (6 bases). Germline assignment: CDR1 MNHNY and CDR2 SVGAGI (reference sequence). Trimming took off 8 bases at V and 6 bases at J, with 14 bases between the two ends. This CDR3 has 12 amino acids. The DNA for the CDR3 is TGTGCCAGCCTCCTCGGGGGAGGCGAGCAGTACTTC. Translation: CASLLGGGEQYF.

Many counts were recorded for this clonotype. V gene TRBV24-1 combines with J gene TRBJ2-7; D possibly uses TRBD1 or TRBD2 (6 bases each). The V end lost 0 bases, the J end lost 4 bases, and 18 bases lay between the germline ends. The length of the CDR3 is 17 residues. Germline CDR1 and CDR2: KGHDR and SFDVKD. The CDR3 DNA sequence: TGTGCCACCAGTGATTTGCGGGGGCGGCTGCAGTCATACGAGCAGTACTTC. It specifies CATSDLRGRLQSYEQYF.

This clonotype was observed at least ten times. Mismatch with germline at one junction end may stem from a read error. The chain has TRBV20-1 and TRBJ1-3, with TRBD1 as a possible D gene (5 bases). CDR1 is DFQATT and CDR2 is SNEGSKA in the germline V gene (reference sequence). The CDR3 is 11 amino acids. In DNA, the CDR3 is TGTGGGGGGTCATATGGAAACACCATATATTTT. Protein: CGGSYGNTIYF.

This clonotype has at least ten counts. Here the CDR3 reads CSAGGRWQETQYF. In nucleotides, the CDR3 is TGCAGTGCAGGCGGGAGATGGCAAGAGACCCAGTACTTC. V and J are TRBV20-1 and TRBJ2-5; TRBD2 aligns across 7 bases. Germline lookup yields CDR1 DFQATT and CDR2 SNEGSKA (reference sequence). The CDR3 covers 13 residues. J lost 2 bases, V lost 6 bases, and 6 bases had no gene match.

This clonotype showed up many times. CDR3 nucleotide sequence: TGTGCCAGCAGCTCGGGAAGCGGGGTCTATGGCTACACCTTC. Translated, it gives CASSSGSGVYGYTF. The J gene is TRBJ1-2, the V gene TRBV12-3 or TRBV12-4, with no clear D. Trimming left V 6 bases short and J 4 bases short, with 15 bases between. This CDR3 spans 14 amino acids.

This clonotype was observed at least ten times. V and J are TRBV28 and TRBJ2-1; TRBD1 might be the D (6 bases). Trimming stripped 7 bases from V and 1 base from J, with 17 bases between. Germline loops: CDR1 MDHEN, CDR2 SYDVKM. This CDR3 region has 16 residues. The CDR3 here is CASNSQGRGSYNEQFF. CDR3 DNA sequence: TGTGCCAGCAACAGTCAGGGGAGAGGTTCCTACAATGAGCAGTTCTTC. Based on the CDR3 plus reference TRBV28 and TRBJ2-1, the full variable domain is DVKVTQSSRYLVKRTGEKVFLECVQDMDHENMFWYRQDPGLGLRLIYFSYDVKMKEKGDIPEGYSVSREKKERFSLILESASTNQTSMYLCASNSQGRGSYNEQFFGPGTRLTVL.

The chain recombines TRBV19 with TRBJ1-5; no clear D. The CDR3 extends over 17 amino acids. Trimming removed 1 base from V and 0 bases from J, with 13 bases in between. Germline V gives CDR1 LNHDA, CDR2 SQIVND (reference sequence). CDR3: CASSIAQAGDSNQPQHF. The CDR3 DNA reads as TGTGCCAGTAGTATAGCCCAAGCGGGTGATAGCAATCAGCCCCAGCATTTT.

Points on this clonotype: Possible read error: a much larger clone is one base away. The chain has TRBV6-6 and TRBJ2-7; D is unresolved. The germline gives CDR1 MNHNY, CDR2 SVGAGI (reference sequence). Trimming removed 2 bases from V and 3 bases from J, with 5 bases in between. CDR3 length: 12 amino acids. CDR3 DNA sequence: TGTGCCAGCAGTTACAGGGACTACGAGCAGTACTTC. Its translation: CASSYRDYEQYF.